The clone carrying this TCR beta chain was seen a single time. The entry originates in a study of blood T cell repertoires in COVID-19. Seattle's cohort entered during active infection and was followed longitudinally. V was shortened by 3 bases and J by 3 bases, with 14 bases between the two germline ends. Germline V gene lookup returns CDR1 SGHRS and CDR2 YFSETQ. This CDR3 contains 15 residues. In the authors' methods: How many nucleated cells were present was estimated from reference gene primer amplification. Repertoires were generated with immunoSEQ multiplex PCR, while TCRdb's copy carries only in-frame clones and drops some. That table furnishes V, J and clone size, whereas the DNA furnished D and trimming. This sample yields about half a million clones, of which about 91% are seen a single time; about 0.91% belongs to the top ten.

The sample taken for sequencing was peripheral blood. This chain uses TRBV5-1 with TRBJ2-3; perhaps TRBD2 as D (6 bases). This receptor was obtained from a man younger than 35 with COVID-19, enrolled during active disease. CDR3 loop: CASSSLARGTDTQYF. The CDR3 nucleotides read TGCGCCAGCAGCTCACTAGCAAGAGGGACAGATACGCAGTATTTT.